Described below is a single TCR beta chain sequence and its context. The antigen remains unidentified. This sample is part of a study of T-cell memory formation after mild COVID-19. Study-level findings and limits: CD4+ bias marked clones expanding day 15 to 37, unlike balanced contracting clones.

A single record per CDR3 protein comes from TCRdb applying MiXCR to the 5' RACE reads. Among under 350,000 distinct CDR3 sequences, roughly 16% were seen once, and the ten largest hold less than 30%. The sequenced sample consisted of PBMCs or a T cell subset sorted from them (not recorded which). The sequence came from a man aged 18 to 30 who had mild COVID-19 (a few samples of this study predate the infection). Cell type and time point are not known.

CDR3 sequence reads: CATSDSVEANVLTF. CDR3 DNA: TGTGCCACCAGTGACTCCGTTGAGGCCAACGTCCTGACTTTC. V usage is TRBV24-1 and J usage is TRBJ2-6; the D is unclear. This CDR3 has 14 residues. Trimming removed 4 bases at V and 6 bases at J, with 9 bases between. CDR1 is KGHDR, CDR2 SFDVKD, per germline.